Each of the 19 T cell receptor beta chains below was sequenced from the same sample in a study of cytotoxic CD8 clonotypes in ibrutinib-treated CLL. The protocol was immunoSEQ multiplex PCR, while the TCRdb copy is restricted to in-frame clones and leaves out a portion. Counted here are more than 85,000 clones, around 77% occurring once; the ten biggest clones make up 20% to 25%. The sequencing used PBMCs, collected after 24 months of ibrutinib treatment. The receptors were gathered from a human donor with chronic lymphocytic leukemia.

This chain links TRBV11-2 with TRBJ2-1; D gene unclear. CDR3 length: 15 amino acids. The V gene's germline CDR1 is SGHAT and CDR2 FQNNGV. The germline V and J ends were trimmed by 5 bases and 7 bases, with 18 bases remaining between them. The CDR3 here is CASSKTLRKANEQFF. The CDR3, as DNA: TGTGCCAGCAGCAAAACACTTAGGAAGGCGAATGAGCAGTTCTTC.

The chain couples TRBV7-3 to TRBJ2-1, with TRBD1 matching 7 bases. The CDR3 has 15 amino acids. Trimming cost V 6 bases and J 3 bases; bases outside gene matches: 8. Germline CDR1 is SGHTA and CDR2 is FQGTGA. The CDR3 bases are TGTGCCAGCAGTATAAATTGGGACAGCTACAATGAGCAGTTCTTC. This translates into CASSINWDSYNEQFF.

The chain carries TRBV28 and TRBJ2-7; D possibly corresponds to TRBD2 (5 bases). Per the germline V gene, CDR1 is MDHEN and CDR2 is SYDVKM. Trimming removed 5 bases from V and 2 bases from J, with 16 bases in between. This CDR3 has 15 residues. The CDR3: CASSPPGTGTYEQYF. The CDR3 DNA reads TGTGCCAGCAGTCCACCCGGCACCGGGACCTACGAGCAGTACTTC.

This clone appeared once. This chain links TRBV25-1 with TRBJ2-7; the match to TRBD1 covers 7 bases. Germline assignment: CDR1 MGHDK and CDR2 SYGVNS. V dropped 8 bases and J dropped 2; count of bases not matched to a gene: 9. This CDR3 is 14 amino acids long. This chain's CDR3 is CASAPTGTPYEQYF. For the CDR3, the DNA is TGTGCCAGCGCGCCGACAGGGACCCCCTACGAGCAGTACTTC.

The chain joins TRBV5-1 to TRBJ1-1; D might be TRBD1 (5 bases). Trimming shortened V by 2 bases and J by 3 bases, and 17 bases separated the two germline ends. CDR3 length equals 16 residues. CDR1 and CDR2 from the germline V gene are SGHRS and YFSETQ. The CDR3 DNA sequence: TGCGCCAGCAGCTTAGGAAATGGGGGAGGCGACACTGAAGCTTTCTTT. This codes for CASSLGNGGGDTEAFF.

V gene TRBV19 combines with J gene TRBJ2-2; D ambiguous. Trimming cost V 5 bases and J 7 bases, with 14 bases left between them. Per the germline V gene, CDR1 is LNHDA and CDR2 is SQIVND (reference sequence). The CDR3 runs to 14 residues. The CDR3, as DNA: TGTGCCAGTAGTTCCCAAACATCGGGCGGGGAGCTGTTTTTT. Amino acids: CASSSQTSGGELFF.

This chain connects TRBV7-2 to TRBJ2-4; D perhaps matches TRBD2 (6 bases). CDR1 is SGHTA, CDR2 FQGNSA, per germline. The CDR3 sequence is 18 residues long. The ends were cut back, 5 bases at V and 3 bases at J, with 23 bases in the middle. CDR3 sequence reads: CASSRDSAGSVGKNIQYF. As DNA, the CDR3 is TGTGCCAGCAGCCGGGACTCCGCAGGGTCGGTTGGCAAAAACATTCAGTACTTC.

V is TRBV10-3 and J is TRBJ2-2, with no clear D. Trimming shortened V by 5 bases and J by 3 bases, and 10 bases separated the two germline ends. The CDR3 is made up of 14 amino acids. CDR1 ENHRY and CDR2 SYGVKD come from the germline V gene. CDR3 amino acids: CAISQTQDTGELFF. In DNA, the CDR3 is TGTGCCATCAGTCAAACGCAGGACACCGGGGAGCTGTTTTTT.

The V gene is TRBV18, the J gene TRBJ2-7, with D perhaps given as TRBD1 or TRBD2 (5 bases each). The germline gives CDR1 KGHSH, CDR2 LQKENI. The CDR3 has 14 amino acids. Trimming shortened V by 3 bases and J by 2 bases, and 11 bases separated the two germline ends. The CDR3 loop is CASSPGRTPYEQYF. CDR3 nucleotides: TGTGCCAGCTCACCGGGACGGACCCCCTACGAGCAGTACTTC.

V and J are TRBV7-2 and TRBJ2-1, with 12 positions matching TRBD2. Germline values: CDR1 SGHTA, CDR2 FQGNSA. V was clipped by 5 bases and J by 5 bases; unmatched bases: 4. The CDR3 has 15 amino acids. The CDR3 spells CASSQRLAGDNEQFF. The CDR3 nucleotides read TGTGCCAGCAGCCAGAGACTAGCGGGGGACAATGAGCAGTTCTTC.

The chain joins TRBV2 to TRBJ2-5; 7 bases line up with TRBD2. Per the germline V gene, CDR1 is SNHLY and CDR2 is FYNNEI. The CDR3 is 14 amino acids. The V segment lost 7 bases and the J segment 5 bases; nucleotides outside the gene matches: 10. CDR3 nucleotides: TGTGCCAGCACCAAAGGAGCCGGGAGGGAGACCCAGTACTTC. Translated, it gives CASTKGAGRETQYF.

This clone was observed a few times. V is TRBV7-2 and J is TRBJ1-2; the D is unclear. The length of the CDR3 is 16 residues. Germline V gene sequence: CDR1 SGHTA, CDR2 FQGNSA. V lost 1 base and J 4 bases, leaving 16 bases between the germline ends. The chain's CDR3 is CASSLDPRGLGYGYTF. DNA for the CDR3: TGTGCCAGCAGCTTAGATCCGCGGGGTCTCGGCTATGGCTACACCTTC.

The V and J genes are TRBV7-8 and TRBJ2-2, with 10 bases lining up with TRBD1. Germline CDR1 and CDR2: SGHVS and FQNEAQ. J was trimmed by 5 bases and V by 3 bases; bases with no gene match: 6. The CDR3 runs to 16 residues. The CDR3 sequence is CASSLDRGFGTGELFF. DNA of the CDR3: TGTGCCAGCAGCTTGGACAGGGGGTTCGGTACCGGGGAGCTGTTTTTT.

This chain joins TRBV18 and TRBJ2-1, with no clear D. The CDR3 length is 17 residues. Germline lookup yields CDR1 KGHSH and CDR2 LQKENI. The V end was cut by 3 bases, the J end by 2 bases, with 17 bases between. Written as DNA, the CDR3 is TGTGCCAGCTCACCCTTCCCAGTCACCCTTCCCTACAATGAGCAGTTCTTC. It translates to CASSPFPVTLPYNEQFF.

This chain uses TRBV29-1 with TRBJ2-6, with 10 bases lining up with TRBD1. The CDR3 is made up of 15 amino acids. Germline lookup yields CDR1 SQVTM and CDR2 ANQGSEA. Trimming took 6 bases from V and 3 from J; bases not matched to a gene: 5. The CDR3 loop reads CSVRQGASGANVLTF. In nucleotides, the CDR3 is TGCAGCGTGCGACAGGGGGCTAGTGGGGCCAACGTCCTGACTTTC.

V usage is TRBV21-1 and J usage is TRBJ2-3; the DNA was not used to check the table's D call, TRBD1. TRBV21-1 constitutes a pseudogene. This CDR3 has 16 residues. The chain's CDR3 is CASSVRTGQGGDTQYF. The CDR3 coding sequence is TGTGCCAGCAGCGTCCGGACGGGACAGGGAGGAGATACGCAGTATTTT.

This chain links TRBV7-9 with TRBJ2-1; no clear D. The CDR3 is 12 amino acids. In germline, CDR1 is SEHNR, CDR2 FQNEAQ (reference sequence). The V and J ends lost 3 bases and 7 bases respectively, with 7 bases between them. CDR3 DNA sequence: TGTGCCAGCAGCTTCGTGGGTAATGAGCAGTTCTTC. Residues: CASSFVGNEQFF. The whole variable domain, remainder taken from reference TRBV7-9 and TRBJ2-1, is DTGVSQNPRHKITKRGQNVTFRCDPISEHNRLYWYRQTLGQGPEFLTYFQNEAQLEKSRLLSDRFSAERPKGSFSTLEIQRTEQGDSAMYLCASSFVGNEQFFGPGTRLTVL.

The chain combines TRBV28 with TRBJ1-1; D call uncertain. The length of the CDR3 is 13 residues. Germline CDR1 is MDHEN and CDR2 is SYDVKM. The ends were cut back, 3 bases at V and 1 base at J, with 6 bases in the middle. The CDR3 protein is CASSFTRNTEAFF. In DNA, the CDR3 is TGTGCCAGCAGTTTCACTCGGAACACTGAAGCTTTCTTT.

The chain couples TRBV27 to TRBJ2-7; D is undetermined. Germline loops: CDR1 MNHEY, CDR2 SMNVEV (reference sequence). The CDR3 totals 16 residues. V lost 1 base and J 1 base, leaving 14 bases between the germline ends. The CDR3 bases are TGTGCCAGCAGTTTATTGAGTAGCTTGGGTTCCTACGAGCAGTACTTC. Encoded protein: CASSLLSSLGSYEQYF.